This T cell receptor beta chain stems from a study of shared clonotypes between healthy human individuals. The test was conducted at deep level. This table comes from immunoSEQ multiplex PCR, and its TCRdb copy is limited to in-frame clones, with some not included. Seen here are about 490,000 clones, roughly four fifths observed once, and the top ten hold about an eighth. The CDR3 covers 16 residues. The germline V gene encodes CDR1 SNHLY and CDR2 FYNNEI. V lost 3 bases, J lost 7 bases, and 11 bases stayed unmatched. The receptor's source is a woman in her forties in good health. Some clones in this sample may be carry-over from other donors' samples. The sample comprised PBMCs. The chain couples TRBV2 to TRBJ2-3; 9 bases match TRBD2. The CDR3 loop reads CASSDRAGGPLNTQYF. Here the CDR3 DNA reads TGTGCCAGCAGTGACCGGGCGGGAGGGCCATTGAATACGCAGTATTTT.